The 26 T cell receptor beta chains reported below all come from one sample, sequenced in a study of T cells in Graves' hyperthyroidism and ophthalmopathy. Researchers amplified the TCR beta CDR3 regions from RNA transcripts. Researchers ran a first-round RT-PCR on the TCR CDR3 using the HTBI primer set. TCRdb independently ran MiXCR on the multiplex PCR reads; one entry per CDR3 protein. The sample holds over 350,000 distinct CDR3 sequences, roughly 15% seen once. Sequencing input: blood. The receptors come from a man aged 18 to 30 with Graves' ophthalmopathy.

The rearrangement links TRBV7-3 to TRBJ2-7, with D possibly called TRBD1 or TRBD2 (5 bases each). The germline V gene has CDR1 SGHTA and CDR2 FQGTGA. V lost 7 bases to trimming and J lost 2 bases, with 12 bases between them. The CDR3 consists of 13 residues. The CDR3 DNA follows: TGTGCCAGCAACAAGGGACGGCCCTACGAGCAGTACTTC. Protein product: CASNKGRPYEQYF.

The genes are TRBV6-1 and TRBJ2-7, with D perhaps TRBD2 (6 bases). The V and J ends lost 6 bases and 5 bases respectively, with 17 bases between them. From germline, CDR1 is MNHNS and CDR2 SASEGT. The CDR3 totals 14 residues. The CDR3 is CASSPGLDPHEQYF. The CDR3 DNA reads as TGTGCCAGCAGCCCGGGACTGGACCCCCACGAGCAGTACTTC.

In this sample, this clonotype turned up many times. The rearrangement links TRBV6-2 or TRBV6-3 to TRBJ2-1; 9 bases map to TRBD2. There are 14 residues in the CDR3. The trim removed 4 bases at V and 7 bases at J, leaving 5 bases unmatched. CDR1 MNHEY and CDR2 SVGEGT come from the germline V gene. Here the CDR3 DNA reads TGTGCCAGCAGTTCGCCGCTAGCGGGAAATGAGCAGTTCTTC. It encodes CASSSPLAGNEQFF.

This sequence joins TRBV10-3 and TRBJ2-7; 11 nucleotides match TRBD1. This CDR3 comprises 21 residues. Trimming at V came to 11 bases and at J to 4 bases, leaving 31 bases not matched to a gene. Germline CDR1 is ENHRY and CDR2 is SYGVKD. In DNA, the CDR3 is TGTGCCTCTCTAGGACAGGCTAAGGGGACAGGGGGTCCCTATTCGCTATACGAGCAGTACTTC. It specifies CASLGQAKGTGGPYSLYEQYF.

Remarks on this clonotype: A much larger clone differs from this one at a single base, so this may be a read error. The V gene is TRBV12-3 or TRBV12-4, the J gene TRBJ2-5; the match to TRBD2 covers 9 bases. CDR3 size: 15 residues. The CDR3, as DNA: TGTGCCAGCAGTTTAGTCGCGGGGGGGCTGGAGACCCTGTACTTC. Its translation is CASSLVAGGLETLYF.

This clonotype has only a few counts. The CDR3 DNA sequence: TGTGCCAGCAGCGGAGGGGACACTCTGAACACTGAAGCTTTCTTT. Its protein is CASSGGDTLNTEAFF. The V call is TRBV9, the J call TRBJ1-1, with D maybe TRBD1 (6 bases). Trimming stripped 3 bases from V and 0 bases from J, with 12 bases between. The CDR3 totals 15 residues. CDR1 is SGDLS, CDR2 YYNGEE, per germline. Based on the CDR3 plus reference TRBV9 and TRBJ1-1, the full variable domain is DSGVTQTPKHLITATGQRVTLRCSPRSGDLSVYWYQQSLDQGLQFLIQYYNGEERAKGNILERFSAQQFPDLHSELNLSSLELGDSALYFCASSGGDTLNTEAFFGQGTRLTVV.

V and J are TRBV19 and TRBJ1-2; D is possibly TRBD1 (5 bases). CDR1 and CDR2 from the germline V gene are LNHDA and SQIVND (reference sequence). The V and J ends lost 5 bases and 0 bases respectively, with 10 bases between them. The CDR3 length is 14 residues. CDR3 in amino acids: CASSWGPTNYGYTF. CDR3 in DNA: TGTGCCAGTAGTTGGGGACCAACTAACTATGGCTACACCTTC. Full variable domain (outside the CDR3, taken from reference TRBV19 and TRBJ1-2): DGGITQSPKYLFRKEGQNVTLSCEQNLNHDAMYWYRQDPGQGLRLIYYSQIVNDFQKGDIAEGYSVSREKKESFPLTVTSAQKNPTAFYLCASSWGPTNYGYTFGSGTRLTVV.

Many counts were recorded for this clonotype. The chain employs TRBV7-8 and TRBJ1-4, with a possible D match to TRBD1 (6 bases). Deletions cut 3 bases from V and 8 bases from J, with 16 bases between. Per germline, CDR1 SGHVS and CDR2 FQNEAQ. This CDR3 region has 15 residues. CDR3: CASSLRRTDREKLFF. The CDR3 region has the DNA TGTGCCAGCAGCTTGAGGAGAACAGACAGGGAAAAACTGTTTTTT.

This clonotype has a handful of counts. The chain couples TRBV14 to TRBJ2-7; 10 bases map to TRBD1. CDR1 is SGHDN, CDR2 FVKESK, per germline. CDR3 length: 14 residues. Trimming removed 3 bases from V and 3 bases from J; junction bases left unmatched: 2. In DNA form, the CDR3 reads TGTGCCAGCAGCCACTGGACAGGGGGCTACGAGCAGTACTTC. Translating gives CASSHWTGGYEQYF.

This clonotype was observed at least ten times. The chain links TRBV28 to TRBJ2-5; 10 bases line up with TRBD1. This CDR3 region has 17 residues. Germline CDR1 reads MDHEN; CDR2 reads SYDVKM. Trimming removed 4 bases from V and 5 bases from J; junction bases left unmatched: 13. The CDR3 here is CASSSLSGQGIRETQYF. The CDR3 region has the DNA TGTGCCAGCAGTTCCCTCTCGGGACAGGGGATCCGGGAGACCCAGTACTTC.

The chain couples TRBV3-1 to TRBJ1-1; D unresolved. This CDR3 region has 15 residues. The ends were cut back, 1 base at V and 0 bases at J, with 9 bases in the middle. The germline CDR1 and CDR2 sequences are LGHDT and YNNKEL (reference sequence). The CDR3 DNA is TGTGCCAGCAGCCAAGGATTGGTTATGAACACTGAAGCTTTCTTT. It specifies CASSQGLVMNTEAFF. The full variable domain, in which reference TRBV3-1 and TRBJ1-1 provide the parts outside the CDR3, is DTAVSQTPKYLVTQMGNDKSIKCEQNLGHDTMYWYKQDSKKFLKIMFSYNNKELIINETVPNRFSPKSPDKAHLNLHINSLELGDSAVYFCASSQGLVMNTEAFFGQGTRLTVV.

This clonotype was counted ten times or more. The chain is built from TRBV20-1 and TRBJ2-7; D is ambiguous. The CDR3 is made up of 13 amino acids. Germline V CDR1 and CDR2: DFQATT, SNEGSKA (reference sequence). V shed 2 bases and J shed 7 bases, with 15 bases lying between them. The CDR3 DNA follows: TGCAGTGCTAGACCTTACTCTTTGGCGGAGCAGTACTTC. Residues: CSARPYSLAEQYF.

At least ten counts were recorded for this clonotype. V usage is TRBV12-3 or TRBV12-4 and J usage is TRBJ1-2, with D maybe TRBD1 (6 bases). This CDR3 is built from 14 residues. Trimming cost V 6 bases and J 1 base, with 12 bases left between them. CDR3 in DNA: TGTGCCAGCAGAGAGGGGGGGGGTAACTATGGCTACACCTTC. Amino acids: CASREGGGNYGYTF.

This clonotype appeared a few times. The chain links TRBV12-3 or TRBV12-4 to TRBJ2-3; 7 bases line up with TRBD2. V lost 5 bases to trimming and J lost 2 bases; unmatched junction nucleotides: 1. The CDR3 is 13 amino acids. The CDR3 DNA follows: TGTGCCAGCAGTGCGGGAGACACAGATACGCAGTATTTT. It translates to CASSAGDTDTQYF.

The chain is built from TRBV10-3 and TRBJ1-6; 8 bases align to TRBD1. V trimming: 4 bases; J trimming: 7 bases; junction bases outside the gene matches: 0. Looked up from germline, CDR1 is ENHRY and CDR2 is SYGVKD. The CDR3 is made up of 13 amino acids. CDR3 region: CAISGTGNSPLHF. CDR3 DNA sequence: TGTGCCATCAGTGGGACAGGGAATTCACCCCTCCACTTT.

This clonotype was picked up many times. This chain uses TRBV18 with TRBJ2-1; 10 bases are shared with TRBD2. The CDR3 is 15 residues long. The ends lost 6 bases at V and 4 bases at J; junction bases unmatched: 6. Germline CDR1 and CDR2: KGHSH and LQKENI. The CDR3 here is CASSQAGGGYNEQFF. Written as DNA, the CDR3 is TGTGCCAGCTCGCAAGCGGGAGGGGGATACAATGAGCAGTTCTTC. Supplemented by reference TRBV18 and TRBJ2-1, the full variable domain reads NAGVMQNPRHLVRRRGQEARLRCSPMKGHSHVYWYRQLPEEGLKFMVYLQKENIIDESGMPKERFSAEFPKEGPSILRIQQVVRGDSAAYFCASSQAGGGYNEQFFGPGTRLTVL.

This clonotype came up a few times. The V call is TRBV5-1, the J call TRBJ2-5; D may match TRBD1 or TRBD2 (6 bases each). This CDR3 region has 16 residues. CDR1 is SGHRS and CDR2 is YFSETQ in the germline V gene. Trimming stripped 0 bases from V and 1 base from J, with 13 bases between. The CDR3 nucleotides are TGCGCCAGCAGCTTGGAAGGGGGGCACCGCCAAGAGACCCAGTACTTC. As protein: CASSLEGGHRQETQYF.

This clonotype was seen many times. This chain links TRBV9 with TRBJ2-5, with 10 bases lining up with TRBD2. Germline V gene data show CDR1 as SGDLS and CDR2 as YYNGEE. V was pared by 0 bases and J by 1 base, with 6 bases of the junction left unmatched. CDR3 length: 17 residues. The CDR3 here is CASSVDPAGGIQETQYF. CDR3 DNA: TGTGCCAGCAGCGTAGACCCAGCGGGGGGGATCCAAGAGACCCAGTACTTC.

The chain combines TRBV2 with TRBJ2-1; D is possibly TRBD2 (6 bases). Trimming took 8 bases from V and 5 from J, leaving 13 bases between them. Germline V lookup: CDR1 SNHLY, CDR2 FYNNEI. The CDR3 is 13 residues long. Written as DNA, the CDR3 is TGTGCCAGCGCAGACGGGAGTCACAATGAGCAGTTCTTC. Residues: CASADGSHNEQFF.

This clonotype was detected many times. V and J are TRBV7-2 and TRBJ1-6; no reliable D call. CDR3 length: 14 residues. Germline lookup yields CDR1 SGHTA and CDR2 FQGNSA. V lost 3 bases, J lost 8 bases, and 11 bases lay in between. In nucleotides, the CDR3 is TGTGCCAGCAGCTTTGCAGCGGCCCATTCACCCCTCCACTTT. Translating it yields CASSFAAAHSPLHF. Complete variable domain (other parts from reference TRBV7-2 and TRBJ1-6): GAGVSQSPSNKVTEKGKDVELRCDPISGHTALYWYRQSLGQGLEFLIYFQGNSAPDKSGLPSDRFSAERTGGSVSTLTIQRTQQEDSAVYLCASSFAAAHSPLHFGNGTRLTVT.

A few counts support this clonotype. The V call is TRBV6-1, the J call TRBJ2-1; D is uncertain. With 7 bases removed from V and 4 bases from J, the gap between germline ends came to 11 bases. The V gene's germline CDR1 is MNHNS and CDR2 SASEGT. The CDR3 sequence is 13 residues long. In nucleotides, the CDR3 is TGTGCCAGCAACTACGGATTTTACAATGAGCAGTTCTTC. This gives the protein CASNYGFYNEQFF.

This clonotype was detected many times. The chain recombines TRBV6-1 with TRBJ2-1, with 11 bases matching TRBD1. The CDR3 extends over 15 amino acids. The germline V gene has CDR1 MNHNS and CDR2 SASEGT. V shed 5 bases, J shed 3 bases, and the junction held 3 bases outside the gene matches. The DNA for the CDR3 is TGTGCCAGCAGTTATGGGACAGGGGGCTACAATGAGCAGTTCTTC. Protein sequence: CASSYGTGGYNEQFF.

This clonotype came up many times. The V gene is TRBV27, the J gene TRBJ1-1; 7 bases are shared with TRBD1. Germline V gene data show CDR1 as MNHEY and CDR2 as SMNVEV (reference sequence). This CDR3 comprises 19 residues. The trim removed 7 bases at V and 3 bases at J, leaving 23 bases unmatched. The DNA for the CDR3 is TGTGCCAGCACCCTGGAGACGGGACAGCAGTCCGGGCCAGACACTGAAGCTTTCTTT. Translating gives CASTLETGQQSGPDTEAFF.

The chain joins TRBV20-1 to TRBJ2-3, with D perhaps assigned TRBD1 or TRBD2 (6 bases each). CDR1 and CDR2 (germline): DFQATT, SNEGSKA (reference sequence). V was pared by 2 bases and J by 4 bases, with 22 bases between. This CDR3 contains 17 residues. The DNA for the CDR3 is TGCAGTGCTAGAATTGGAACGGGGGCAGAGGTGTCAGATACGCAGTATTTT. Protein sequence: CSARIGTGAEVSDTQYF.

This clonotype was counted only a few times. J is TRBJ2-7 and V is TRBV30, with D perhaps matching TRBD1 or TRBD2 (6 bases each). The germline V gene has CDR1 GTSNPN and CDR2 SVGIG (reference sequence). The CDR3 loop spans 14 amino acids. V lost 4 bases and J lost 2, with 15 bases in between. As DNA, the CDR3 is TGTGCCTGGATCCCGAGGGGGAGGACCTACGAGCAGTACTTC. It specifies CAWIPRGRTYEQYF.

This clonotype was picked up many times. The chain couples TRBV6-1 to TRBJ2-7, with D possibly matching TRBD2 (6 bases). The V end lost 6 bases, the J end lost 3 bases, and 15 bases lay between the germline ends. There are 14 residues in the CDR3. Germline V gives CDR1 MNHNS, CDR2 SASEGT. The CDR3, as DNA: TGTGCCAGCAGACGGGGACTGAAATTCTACGAGCAGTACTTC. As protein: CASRRGLKFYEQYF.